The clone carrying this T cell receptor (beta chain) was seen a few times. As yet, its antigen is unknown. The PCR was carried out with 60 Vbeta primers and 13 Jbeta primers. Assay used: immunoSEQ multiplex PCR; TCRdb lists only in-frame clones, some missing. Among about 200,000 clones, around 79% were seen once, and the ten largest hold approximately 0.4%. This specimen belongs to a study of cytomegalovirus exposure and HLA in healthy donors. Whole-study findings and limits: Some V segments could not be told apart, so they were left out, TRBV6-2 and TRBV6-3 among them.

This CDR3 is built from 13 residues. Germline assignment: CDR1 SGHDT and CDR2 YYEEEE. V lost 0 bases and J lost 5, with 5 bases in between. The sequenced sample consisted of PBMCs. The chain employs TRBV5-6 and TRBJ2-2, with a tentative D call TRBD2 (5 bases). This clonotype was sampled from a male donor in good health and CMV-seropositive. For the CDR3, the DNA is TGTGCCAGCAGCTTGGGAGGGACCGGGGAGCTGTTTTTT. As protein: CASSLGGTGELFF. The full variable domain, in which reference TRBV5-6 and TRBJ2-2 provide the parts outside the CDR3, is DAGVTQSPTHLIKTRGQQVTLRCSPKSGHDTVSWYQQALGQGPQFIFQYYEEEERQRGNFPDRFSGHQFPNYSSELNVNALLLGDSALYLCASSLGGTGELFFGEGSRLTVL.